The present entry profiles one T cell receptor (beta chain) with its context. Selection required adequate fresh-frozen tumor tissue plus more than two years' survival data. These data belong to a study of glioma-infiltrating T cells after dendritic cell vaccination. For the study at large: Patients received autologous tumor lysate-pulsed dendritic cell vaccination between 2003 and 2012. Dendritic cell vaccine was injected intradermally three times, biweekly.

Amplification used 60 V beta primers and 13 J beta primers. This table comes from immunoSEQ multiplex PCR, and its TCRdb copy is limited to in-frame clones, with some not included. The sample carries some 87,000 clones, about 83% recorded once. V trimming: 5 bases; J trimming: 3 bases; junction bases outside the gene matches: 13. The CDR3 covers 19 residues. Germline lookup yields CDR1 WNHNN and CDR2 SYGVQD (reference sequence). This specimen consisted of blood, obtained before dendritic cell vaccination. V is TRBV10-1 and J is TRBJ2-7, with TRBD2 identical over 16 bases. The sequence was collected from a human donor with glioblastoma. CDR3 in DNA: TGCGCCAGCAGTCCGGGACTAGCGGGAGGGCGCCTGCAGAACTACGAGCAGTACTTC. Its translation: CASSPGLAGGRLQNYEQYF.